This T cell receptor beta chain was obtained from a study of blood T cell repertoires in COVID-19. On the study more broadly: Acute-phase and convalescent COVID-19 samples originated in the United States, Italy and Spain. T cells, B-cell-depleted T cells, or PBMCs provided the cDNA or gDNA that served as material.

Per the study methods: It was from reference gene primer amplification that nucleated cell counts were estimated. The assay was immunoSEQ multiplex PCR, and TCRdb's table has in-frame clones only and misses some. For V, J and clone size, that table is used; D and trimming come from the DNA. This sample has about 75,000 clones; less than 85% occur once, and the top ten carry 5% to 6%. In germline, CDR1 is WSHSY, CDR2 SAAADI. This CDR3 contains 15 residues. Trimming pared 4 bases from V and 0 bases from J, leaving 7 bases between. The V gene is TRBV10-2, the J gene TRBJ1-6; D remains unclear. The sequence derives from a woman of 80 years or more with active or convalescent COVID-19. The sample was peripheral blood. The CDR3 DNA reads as TGCGCCAGCAGTGCGCCGGGCTCCTATAATTCACCCCTCCACTTT. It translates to CASSAPGSYNSPLHF.